The 27 T cell receptor beta chains listed next were all sequenced from one sample in a study of CD8 T cells in ankylosing spondylitis. A single record per CDR3 protein comes from TCRdb applying MiXCR to the 5' RACE reads. The sample yields some 240,000 distinct CDR3 sequences, roughly 18% seen once. The material sequenced was blood, either unsorted or a sorted T cell fraction (not recorded which). Receptors originate from a male donor with ankylosing spondylitis or in good health (not recorded which).

This clonotype has just a few counts. This chain uses TRBV12-3 or TRBV12-4 with TRBJ1-5, with D uncertain. This CDR3 has 13 residues. V lost 5 bases, J lost 7 bases, and 12 bases lay in between. CDR3 DNA sequence: TGTGCCAGCAGTAAGAGGGTGAAACAGCCCCAGCATTTT. This translates into CASSKRVKQPQHF.

Ten or more counts support this clonotype. V is TRBV29-1 and J is TRBJ2-1, with a tentative D call TRBD2 (6 bases). CDR1 and CDR2 from the germline V gene are SQVTM and ANQGSEA. V was cut by 7 bases and J by 9 bases, with 13 bases left in between. This CDR3 is built from 11 residues. The CDR3: CSAWDSGEQFF. In DNA form, the CDR3 reads TGCAGCGCCTGGGACTCCGGTGAGCAGTTCTTC.

In its sample, this clonotype was seen a few times. The gene calls are TRBV20-1 and TRBJ2-7; D tentatively fits TRBD1 or TRBD2 (6 bases each). Germline loops: CDR1 DFQATT, CDR2 SNEGSKA (reference sequence). V dropped 6 bases and J dropped 2 bases, with 11 bases sitting between them. CDR3 length equals 12 residues. The CDR3 DNA sequence: TGCAGTGCGGAGGGACACACCTACGAGCAGTACTTC. It translates to CSAEGHTYEQYF.

This clonotype was recorded a few times. The rearrangement joins TRBV10-2 to TRBJ2-7, with a weak D call TRBD2 (6 bases). The V end was cut by 2 bases, the J end by 2 bases, with 13 bases between. CDR1 and CDR2 from the germline V gene are WSHSY and SAAADI. The CDR3 runs to 15 residues. This CDR3 reads CASSEESSEAYEQYF. For the CDR3, the DNA is TGCGCCAGCAGTGAGGAGTCTAGCGAGGCCTACGAGCAGTACTTC.

The chain joins TRBV11-2 to TRBJ2-5; 12 bases map to TRBD2. The junction had 5 bases not matched to a gene; V was cut back by 5 bases and J by 4 bases. The CDR3 consists of 15 residues. Germline values: CDR1 SGHAT, CDR2 FQNNGV. The CDR3 DNA follows: TGTGCCAGCAGCCGACTAGCGGGAGTAGGAGAGACCCAGTACTTC. It encodes CASSRLAGVGETQYF.

The chain has TRBV5-6 and TRBJ2-1; no clear D. The V end was cut by 0 bases, the J end by 7 bases, with 5 bases between. Per the germline V gene, CDR1 is SGHDT and CDR2 is YYEEEE. This CDR3 has 12 residues. The CDR3 DNA follows: TGTGCCAGCAGCTTGGGCATTAATGAGCAGTTCTTC. Protein: CASSLGINEQFF. Looking up the rest from reference TRBV5-6 and TRBJ2-1 gives the full variable domain: DAGVTQSPTHLIKTRGQQVTLRCSPKSGHDTVSWYQQALGQGPQFIFQYYEEEERQRGNFPDRFSGHQFPNYSSELNVNALLLGDSALYLCASSLGINEQFFGPGTRLTVL.

This clonotype came up a few times. The chain uses TRBV5-1 and TRBJ2-1, with 13 bases fitting TRBD2. This CDR3 is 18 amino acids long. V lost 4 bases, J lost 3 bases, and 10 bases stayed unmatched. Germline loops: CDR1 SGHRS, CDR2 YFSETQ. CDR3 amino acids: CASSPGTSGASGYNEQFF. CDR3 coding DNA: TGCGCCAGCAGCCCAGGGACTAGCGGGGCCTCGGGCTACAATGAGCAGTTCTTC.

This clonotype was counted many times. V is TRBV5-1 and J is TRBJ2-1; possible D gene TRBD2, 6 bases. The CDR3 spans 14 residues. CDR1 and CDR2 (germline): SGHRS, YFSETQ. V lost 3 bases and J lost 6, with 13 bases in between. The CDR3 spells CASSSPGTGNEQFF. The CDR3 DNA is TGCGCCAGCAGCTCCCCCGGGACTGGCAATGAGCAGTTCTTC.

This clonotype appeared many times. The genes are TRBV5-6 and TRBJ2-1; a weak D match, TRBD1 (5 bases). Germline CDR1 is SGHDT and CDR2 is YYEEEE. The V end was cut by 0 bases, the J end by 5 bases, with 15 bases between. This CDR3 contains 16 residues. CDR3 region: CASSLVWGEANNEQFF. The DNA for the CDR3 is TGTGCCAGCAGCTTGGTGTGGGGCGAAGCCAACAATGAGCAGTTCTTC.

The CDR3, as DNA: TGCAGCGTTGAACGAGCAGAGCTGAACACCGGGGAGCTGTTTTTT. It yields the protein CSVERAELNTGELFF. The chain has TRBV29-1 and TRBJ2-2; D remains ambiguous. CDR3 length equals 15 residues. Deletions cut 2 bases from V and 1 base from J, with 11 bases between. The germline V gene encodes CDR1 SQVTM and CDR2 ANQGSEA.

In its sample, this clonotype was seen many times. The gene calls are TRBV11-2 and TRBJ2-3; a possible D gene is TRBD2 (6 bases). CDR1 and CDR2 (germline): SGHAT, FQNNGV. CDR3 length equals 18 residues. Trimming cost V 1 base and J 4 bases, with 21 bases left between them. CDR3 nucleotides: TGTGCCAGCAGCTTAGGGGTCCTCGAGGGAGGAGGAGCAGATACGCAGTATTTT. Its protein is CASSLGVLEGGGADTQYF.

The sample holds a few counts of this clonotype. The chain is built from TRBV7-8 and TRBJ1-6; D unclear. Germline CDR1 SGHVS, CDR2 FQNEAQ. The CDR3 spans 13 residues. The V end lost 5 bases, the J end lost 10 bases, and 12 bases lay between the germline ends. The CDR3, as DNA: TGTGCCAGCAGCGCGGGCTCCGGGTCACCCCTCCACTTT. Translation gives CASSAGSGSPLHF.

The chain has TRBV5-6 and TRBJ2-3, with 7 bases fitting TRBD2. Germline V gives CDR1 SGHDT, CDR2 YYEEEE. J lost 0 bases, V lost 2 bases, and 9 bases had no gene match. The CDR3 has 17 amino acids. The chain's CDR3 is CASSFLPAGLSTDTQYF. DNA of the CDR3: TGTGCCAGCAGCTTCCTCCCAGCGGGGCTAAGCACAGATACGCAGTATTTT.

The chain is built from TRBV6-2 or TRBV6-3 and TRBJ1-5, with TRBD1 matching 7 bases. Germline CDR1 and CDR2: MNHEY and SVGEGT. Trimming at V came to 2 bases and at J to 6 bases, leaving 16 bases not matched to a gene. The CDR3 totals 18 residues. The CDR3 region is CASSYPTGLGVLSQPQHF. The CDR3 nucleotides read TGTGCCAGCAGTTACCCGACAGGGCTGGGAGTGCTATCTCAGCCCCAGCATTTT.

This clonotype was seen more than once but under ten times. The J gene is TRBJ2-2, the V gene TRBV28; a possible D gene is TRBD2 (7 bases). Germline assignment: CDR1 MDHEN and CDR2 SYDVKM. The CDR3 spans 17 residues. V was clipped by 5 bases and J by 4 bases, with 20 bases between them. In nucleotides, the CDR3 is TGTGCCAGCAGTCCACCGGGGGGCGGGATGACCACCGGGGAGCTGTTTTTT. It encodes CASSPPGGGMTTGELFF.

This clonotype occurred a few times. CDR3 amino acids: CAISPGQGSYEQYF. The CDR3 DNA reads as TGTGCCATCAGCCCGGGACAAGGCTCCTACGAGCAGTACTTC. This sequence joins TRBV10-3 and TRBJ2-7; the D gene is possibly TRBD1 (6 bases). The CDR3 consists of 14 residues. Germline CDR1 reads ENHRY; CDR2 reads SYGVKD. With 6 bases removed from V and 0 bases from J, the gap between germline ends came to 12 bases.

V and J are TRBV29-1 and TRBJ2-5, with TRBD1 identical over 11 bases. J lost 5 bases, V lost 3 bases, and 11 bases had no gene match. The CDR3 has 16 amino acids. Per germline, CDR1 SQVTM and CDR2 ANQGSEA. CDR3 residues: CSVEISGQGAWETQYF. CDR3 nucleotide sequence: TGCAGCGTTGAGATAAGCGGACAGGGGGCCTGGGAGACCCAGTACTTC. Drawing the rest from reference TRBV29-1 and TRBJ2-5, the complete variable domain is SAVISQKPSRDICQRGTSLTIQCQVDSQVTMMFWYRQQPGQSLTLIATANQGSEATYESGFVIDKFPISRPNLTFSTLTVSNMSPEDSSIYLCSVEISGQGAWETQYFGPGTRLLVL.

This clonotype was counted between two and nine times. The V gene is TRBV12-3 or TRBV12-4, the J gene TRBJ2-1; the match to TRBD2 covers 8 bases. This CDR3 is 14 amino acids long. Trimming cost V 6 bases and J 4 bases; bases outside gene matches: 5. This CDR3 reads CASSPAGEYNEQFF. The DNA of the CDR3 is TGTGCCAGCAGCCCAGCGGGAGAATACAATGAGCAGTTCTTC.

This clonotype was recorded a few times. The rearrangement links TRBV12-3 or TRBV12-4 to TRBJ1-1, with 7 bases fitting TRBD1. V lost 4 bases to trimming and J lost 8 bases; unmatched junction nucleotides: 7. The length of the CDR3 is 13 residues. The CDR3 reads CASSSVSRGEAFF. CDR3 in DNA: TGTGCCAGCAGTTCAGTTAGCAGGGGGGAAGCTTTCTTT.

This clonotype came up a few times. This CDR3 reads CASSLVWDRGYTDTQYF. DNA for the CDR3: TGTGCCAGCAGTTTAGTATGGGACAGGGGATACACAGATACGCAGTATTTT. V usage is TRBV12-3 or TRBV12-4 and J usage is TRBJ2-3; 10 nucleotides align to TRBD1. J lost 2 bases, V lost 1 base, and 6 bases had no gene match. This CDR3 region has 17 residues.

This clonotype was recorded many times. V gene TRBV4-3 combines with J gene TRBJ1-6, with TRBD1 as a possible D gene (6 bases). Germline V gene lookup returns CDR1 LGHNA and CDR2 YSLEER. The CDR3 sequence is 14 residues long. Deletions cut 0 bases from V and 11 bases from J, with 11 bases between. This CDR3 reads CASSQEQGWPPLHF. Here the CDR3 DNA reads TGCGCCAGCAGCCAAGAACAGGGATGGCCACCCCTCCACTTT.

CDR3: CASSLVGQPNQPQHF. CDR3 nucleotides: TGTGCCAGCAGCTTAGTAGGACAGCCCAATCAGCCCCAGCATTTT. The rearrangement joins TRBV7-9 to TRBJ1-5; D may be TRBD1 (6 bases). CDR3 length: 15 amino acids. The germline V and J ends were trimmed by 1 base and 3 bases, with 10 bases remaining between them. Looked up from germline, CDR1 is SEHNR and CDR2 is FQNEAQ (reference sequence).

In the case of this clonotype: It may be a read error: a sequence one base away is much more abundant. V gene TRBV5-1 combines with J gene TRBJ2-1; maybe TRBD2 (6 bases). CDR1 and CDR2 (germline): SGHRS, YFSETQ. This CDR3 is built from 19 residues. CDR3 DNA sequence: TGCGCCAGCAGCTTGGGGTTAGCGGAAGGGGATGGGCCCTACACTGAGCAGTTCTTC. Translated, it gives CASSLGLAEGDGPYTEQFF.

The rearrangement uses TRBV12-3 or TRBV12-4 and TRBJ2-1; 13 nucleotides line up with TRBD2. CDR3 length: 14 residues. Trimming took 8 bases from V and 8 from J; bases not matched to a gene: 6. Here the CDR3 reads CASGTSGVIYEQFF. The CDR3 region has the DNA TGTGCCAGCGGGACTAGCGGGGTGATCTATGAGCAGTTCTTC.

The chain links TRBV4-3 to TRBJ2-1, with a possible D match to TRBD2 (6 bases). V lost 3 bases and J lost 7, with 16 bases in between. CDR1 LGHNA and CDR2 YSLEER come from the germline V gene. The CDR3 totals 15 residues. The CDR3, as DNA: TGCGCCAGCAGCCAGGACCGCGAGGGACTTAATGAGCAGTTCTTC. Translated, it gives CASSQDREGLNEQFF.

Many counts were recorded for this clonotype. The rearrangement uses TRBV29-1 and TRBJ2-1; D is possibly TRBD1 or TRBD2 (5 bases each). The CDR3 is made up of 17 amino acids. CDR1 is SQVTM and CDR2 is ANQGSEA in the germline V gene. Between the trimmed V and J ends, which lost 4 bases and 8 bases, there was a span of 27 bases. This chain's CDR3 is CSVVRGDPQPPLDEQFF. The CDR3 bases are TGCAGCGTTGTTCGAGGGGACCCTCAACCACCTTTGGATGAGCAGTTCTTC.

This clonotype was found a few times. This sequence joins TRBV20-1 and TRBJ2-5, with 7 positions matching TRBD2. This CDR3 comprises 15 residues. V shed 1 base, J shed 5 bases, and the junction held 10 bases outside the gene matches. Germline-derived CDR1 and CDR2 are DFQATT and SNEGSKA (reference sequence). CDR3: CSARASSGVDETQYF. In DNA, the CDR3 is TGCAGTGCTAGAGCTTCTAGCGGTGTAGATGAGACCCAGTACTTC.